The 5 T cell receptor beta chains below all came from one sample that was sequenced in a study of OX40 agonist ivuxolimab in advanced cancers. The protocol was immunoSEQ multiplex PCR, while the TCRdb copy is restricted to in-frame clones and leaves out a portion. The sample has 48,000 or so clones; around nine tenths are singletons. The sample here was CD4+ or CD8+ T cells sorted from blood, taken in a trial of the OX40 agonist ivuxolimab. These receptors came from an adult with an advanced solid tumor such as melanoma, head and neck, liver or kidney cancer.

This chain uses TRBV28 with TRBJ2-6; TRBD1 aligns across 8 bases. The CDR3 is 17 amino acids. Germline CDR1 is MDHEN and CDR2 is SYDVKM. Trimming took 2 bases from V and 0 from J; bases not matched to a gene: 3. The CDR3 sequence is CASSLATGGSGANVLTF. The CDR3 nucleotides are TGTGCCAGCAGTTTAGCTACAGGGGGCTCTGGGGCCAACGTCCTGACTTTC.

DNA for the CDR3: TGTGCCAGCAGTTATCGGGCGGGGGGTACCCCCGGGGAGCTGTTTTTT. Its translation: CASSYRAGGTPGELFF. The rearrangement links TRBV6-5 to TRBJ2-2, with TRBD2 matching over 8 bases. CDR1 and CDR2 (germline): MNHEY, SVGAGI. V lost 3 bases and J lost 6; bases outside the gene matches: 9. The CDR3 is 16 amino acids.

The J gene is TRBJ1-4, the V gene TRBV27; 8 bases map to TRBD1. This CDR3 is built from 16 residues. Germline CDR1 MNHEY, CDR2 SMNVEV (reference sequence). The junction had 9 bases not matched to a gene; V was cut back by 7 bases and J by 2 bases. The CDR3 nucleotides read TGTGCCAGCACCCTTAATGGGGACAGGACTAATGAAAAACTGTTTTTT. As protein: CASTLNGDRTNEKLFF.

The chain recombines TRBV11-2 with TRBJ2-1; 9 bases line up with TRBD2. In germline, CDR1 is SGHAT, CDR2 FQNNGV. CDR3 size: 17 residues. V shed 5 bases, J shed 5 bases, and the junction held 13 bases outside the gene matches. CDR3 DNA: TGTGCCAGCAGCCCCCTAAGGGCTAGCGGGGTAAACAATGAGCAGTTCTTC. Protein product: CASSPLRASGVNNEQFF. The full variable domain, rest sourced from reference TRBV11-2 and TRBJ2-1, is EAGVAQSPRYKIIEKRQSVAFWCNPISGHATLYWYQQILGQGPKLLIQFQNNGVVDDSQLPKDRFSAERLKGVDSTLKIQPAKLEDSAVYLCASSPLRASGVNNEQFFGPGTRLTVL.

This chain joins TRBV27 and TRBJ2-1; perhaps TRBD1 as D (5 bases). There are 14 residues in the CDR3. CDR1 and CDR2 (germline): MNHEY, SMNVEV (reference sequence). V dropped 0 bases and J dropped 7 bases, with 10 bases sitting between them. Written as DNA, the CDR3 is TGTGCCAGCAGTTTATCGGTCAGGGCTAATGAGCAGTTCTTC. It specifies CASSLSVRANEQFF.